This T cell receptor beta chain was observed in a study of PD-1 blockade in classical Hodgkin lymphoma. Here immunoSEQ multiplex PCR was the method, and the copy in TCRdb shows in-frame clones only, minus some. This repertoire shows nearly 55,000 clones, around 85% found once; its top ten account for roughly 15%. Trimming removed 1 base at V and 0 bases at J, with 7 bases between. The CDR3 covers 15 residues. Germline-derived CDR1 and CDR2 are LNHNV and YYDKDF (reference sequence). As regards this clone: What it binds is not known.

General study points: Whoever responded completely had baseline diversity much like that seen in newly diagnosed patients. Why the repertoires differ is still unclear, perhaps disease activity or prior therapy.

All trial patients relapsed after autologous stem cell transplantation. Material: peripheral blood mononuclear cells (PBMCs), obtained at baseline. J is TRBJ2-1 and V is TRBV15; D possibly matches TRBD1 or TRBD2 (5 bases each). The receptor was derived from a human donor with classical Hodgkin lymphoma. DNA of the CDR3: TGTGCCACCAGCAGAGGGGGGAGCTCCTACAATGAGCAGTTCTTC. As protein: CATSRGGSSYNEQFF.